One sample yielded the 10 T cell receptor beta chains listed below, sequenced in a study of T cells in Graves' hyperthyroidism and ophthalmopathy. Amplified regions were TCR beta CDR3 sequences from RNA transcripts. Primed by the HTBI set, a first-round RT-PCR was run on the TCR CDR3. MiXCR, run by TCRdb on the multiplex PCR reads, gives a single entry per CDR3 protein. The sample includes more than 500,000 distinct CDR3 sequences, around 16% of them seen just once. The specimen was blood. Every receptor here comes from a woman aged 25 to 39 with Graves' ophthalmopathy.

This clonotype showed up just a few times. The V gene is TRBV7-2, the J gene TRBJ2-6; the D gene is possibly TRBD1 (7 bases). This CDR3 spans 13 amino acids. V was cut by 1 base and J by 12 bases, with 10 bases left in between. The germline V gene encodes CDR1 SGHTA and CDR2 FQGNSA. This chain's CDR3 is CASSLDQGGVLTF. The CDR3 DNA sequence: TGTGCCAGCAGCTTAGATCAGGGGGGCGTCCTGACTTTC.

This clonotype was seen once. The chain links TRBV12-3 or TRBV12-4 to TRBJ1-2; no reliable D call. V lost 5 bases, J lost 6 bases, and 16 bases lay in between. The CDR3 has 14 amino acids. The chain's CDR3 is CASSATGRQHGYTF. CDR3 coding DNA: TGTGCCAGCAGTGCCACTGGCAGGCAGCATGGCTACACCTTC.

The chain is built from TRBV28 and TRBJ2-2, with D possibly matching TRBD2 (5 bases). CDR3 size: 14 residues. In germline, CDR1 is MDHEN, CDR2 SYDVKM. Trimming took 5 bases from V and 11 from J, leaving 18 bases between them. CDR3 sequence: CASSVSGASAELFF. The CDR3 DNA reads TGTGCCAGCAGTGTCAGCGGAGCCTCCGCTGAGCTGTTTTTT.

This clonotype was counted only a few times. The CDR3 sequence is CASSQDGAARGSYNEQFF. The CDR3 nucleotides are TGCGCCAGCAGCCAAGACGGGGCCGCGCGGGGTTCCTACAATGAGCAGTTCTTC. The rearrangement joins TRBV4-3 to TRBJ2-1; D possibly corresponds to TRBD2 (6 bases). This CDR3 has 18 residues. The germline V gene encodes CDR1 LGHNA and CDR2 YSLEER. With 0 bases removed from V and 1 base from J, the gap between germline ends came to 16 bases.

This clonotype has a count of ten or more. V usage is TRBV12-3 or TRBV12-4 and J usage is TRBJ1-2; unclear D gene. This CDR3 is built from 11 residues. Trimming shortened V by 6 bases and J by 7 bases, and 9 bases separated the two germline ends. The CDR3 region has the DNA TGTGCCAGCAGAAAGAGGGTTGGCTACACCTTC. It encodes CASRKRVGYTF.

V usage is TRBV7-9 and J usage is TRBJ1-2, with D unclear. The germline V and J ends were trimmed by 5 bases and 4 bases, with 8 bases remaining between them. Germline assignment: CDR1 SEHNR and CDR2 FQNEAQ (reference sequence). The CDR3 runs 12 residues. The CDR3 is CASSPYSYGYTF. The CDR3 DNA is TGTGCCAGCAGCCCATACAGCTATGGCTACACCTTC.

The V gene is TRBV6-1, the J gene TRBJ1-1, with D perhaps matching TRBD1 (5 bases). This CDR3 is 17 amino acids long. V lost 6 bases and J lost 7, with 27 bases in between. Germline assignment: CDR1 MNHNS and CDR2 SASEGT. This CDR3 reads CASSRRLQTGPRSEAFF. As DNA, the CDR3 is TGTGCCAGCAGCCGTAGGCTCCAAACAGGTCCTCGGAGTGAAGCTTTCTTT.

This rearrangement joins TRBV19 to TRBJ2-3; D may match TRBD1 or TRBD2 (6 bases each). Germline V gives CDR1 LNHDA, CDR2 SQIVND (reference sequence). The CDR3 consists of 17 residues. V gave up 4 bases and J gave up 6 bases, with 23 bases separating them. The CDR3 region has the DNA TGTGCCAGTAGTACGCCGAGGGAGAGGGGGGCTTTTGATACGCAGTATTTT. The encoded protein is CASSTPRERGAFDTQYF.

Regarding this clonotype: Possible read error: a much larger clone is one base away. The gene calls are TRBV5-1 and TRBJ2-2, with D perhaps matching TRBD2 (5 bases). The CDR3 has 15 amino acids. Germline lookup yields CDR1 SGHRS and CDR2 YFSETQ. CDR3 sequence (DNA): TGCGCCAGCAGCTTGGCGGGTTCGAACACCGGGGAGCTGTTATTT. It translates to CASSLAGSNTGELLF.

The chain uses TRBV19 and TRBJ2-3; 9 bases are a match to TRBD1. CDR3 length equals 14 residues. V was clipped by 5 bases and J by 1 base; unmatched bases: 1. Germline CDR1 reads LNHDA; CDR2 reads SQIVND (reference sequence). This CDR3 is CASSGQGRTDTQYF. CDR3 coding DNA: TGTGCCAGTAGTGGACAGGGGCGCACAGATACGCAGTATTTT.